Listed here are 27 T cell receptor beta chains from one sample, sequenced in a study of cytomegalovirus exposure and HLA in healthy donors. PCR involved 60 Vbeta and 13 Jbeta primers. Only in-frame clones appear in the TCRdb table, and some are missing; sequencing was by immunoSEQ multiplex PCR. The sample holds approximately 170,000 clones, roughly 80% seen once. The sequenced sample consisted of PBMCs. Receptors were obtained from a human donor in good health.

This sequence joins TRBV29-1 and TRBJ2-5, with 10 bases matching TRBD2. With V trimmed by 7 bases and J by 5 bases, 4 bases remained unmatched. The CDR3 is 12 residues long. Germline V CDR1 and CDR2: SQVTM, ANQGSEA. CDR3 DNA: TGCAGCGCTCGGACTAGCGGCGAGACCCAGTACTTC. As protein: CSARTSGETQYF.

This chain links TRBV6-6 with TRBJ2-1, with D perhaps TRBD1 (5 bases). Trimming took 2 bases from V and 7 from J, leaving 9 bases between them. This CDR3 has 13 amino acids. Germline V gene lookup returns CDR1 MNHNY and CDR2 SVGAGI (reference sequence). CDR3 amino acids: CASSYARVNEQFF. CDR3 sequence (DNA): TGTGCCAGCAGTTACGCCAGGGTTAATGAGCAGTTCTTC.

This chain links TRBV7-2 with TRBJ1-5; 7 nucleotides line up with TRBD1. V was pared by 4 bases and J by 4 bases, with 7 bases of the junction left unmatched. Germline CDR1 is SGHTA and CDR2 is FQGNSA. The CDR3 is 15 amino acids. As DNA, the CDR3 is TGTGCCAGCAGCTCCGCCGGGACAGAGAATCAGCCCCAGCATTTT. Its protein product is CASSSAGTENQPQHF.

The chain has TRBV7-2 and TRBJ2-7; no reliable D call. V was clipped by 5 bases and J by 5 bases, with 19 bases between them. The CDR3 consists of 15 residues. Germline CDR1 and CDR2: SGHTA and FQGNSA. CDR3 protein: CASSPVVRSVNEQYF. The CDR3 nucleotides are TGTGCCAGCAGCCCCGTCGTCCGAAGCGTCAACGAGCAGTACTTC.

The rearrangement links TRBV5-6 to TRBJ1-5; 7 positions match TRBD1. V dropped 5 bases and J dropped 0; count of bases not matched to a gene: 11. Per germline, CDR1 SGHDT and CDR2 YYEEEE. This CDR3 region has 17 residues. CDR3: CASSRRQGSFSNQPQHF. CDR3 nucleotides: TGTGCCAGCAGTCGACGACAGGGATCCTTTAGCAATCAGCCCCAGCATTTT.

CDR3 DNA: TGTGCCAGCAGTGGGAACAGGGACCTAATCTACGAGCAGTACTTC. Its protein product is CASSGNRDLIYEQYF. This chain links TRBV6-5 with TRBJ2-7, with a weak D call TRBD1 (6 bases). This CDR3 spans 15 amino acids. Deletions cut 5 bases from V and 3 bases from J, with 17 bases between. Germline CDR1 and CDR2: MNHEY and SVGAGI.

The chain employs TRBV5-3 and TRBJ2-4, with unresolved D. TRBV5-3 has ORF status, its function being uncertain. CDR3 length equals 16 residues. Trimming cost V 1 base and J 1 base, with 12 bases left between them. CDR3 DNA: TGTGCCAGAAGCTTGCGGCGGTCTCCGGCCAAAAACATTCAGTACTTC. Translating it yields CARSLRRSPAKNIQYF.

The V call is TRBV7-3, the J call TRBJ2-5, with unresolved D. V lost 3 bases, J lost 4 bases, and 9 bases lay in between. The CDR3 is made up of 13 amino acids. Germline V gene data show CDR1 as SGHTA and CDR2 as FQGTGA. CDR3 coding DNA: TGTGCCAGCAGCTTGCGGCACGGAGAGACCCAGTACTTC. It translates to CASSLRHGETQYF.

This clone was picked up one time. The chain couples TRBV2 to TRBJ2-1, with no clear D. The germline gives CDR1 SNHLY, CDR2 FYNNEI. This CDR3 is 11 amino acids long. Trimming left V 6 bases short and J 2 bases short, with 2 bases between. The CDR3 sequence: CASSTYNEQFF. In nucleotides, the CDR3 is TGTGCCAGCAGCACCTACAATGAGCAGTTCTTC. The whole variable domain, filled in from reference TRBV2 and TRBJ2-1, reads EPEVTQTPSHQVTQMGQEVILRCVPISNHLYFYWYRQILGQKVEFLVSFYNNEISEKSEIFDDQFSVERPDGSNFTLKIRSTKLEDSAMYFCASSTYNEQFFGPGTRLTVL.

The chain recombines TRBV5-1 with TRBJ1-1, with TRBD1 matching 7 bases. CDR3 length: 17 amino acids. CDR1 and CDR2 from the germline V gene are SGHRS and YFSETQ. J lost 1 base, V lost 3 bases, and 12 bases had no gene match. CDR3 nucleotide sequence: TGCGCCAGCAGCTCGACAGGGAATCCCGTACCGAACACTGAAGCTTTCTTT. Its translation is CASSSTGNPVPNTEAFF.

This clone was detected only a few times. V gene TRBV4-3 combines with J gene TRBJ1-1; tentative D call: TRBD1 (6 bases). CDR3 length: 18 residues. Per germline, CDR1 LGHNA and CDR2 YSLEER. Trimming removed 0 bases from V and 0 bases from J, with 17 bases in between. The CDR3 here is CASSQDYTGQGLNTEAFF. DNA of the CDR3: TGCGCCAGCAGCCAAGATTATACGGGGCAGGGGTTGAACACTGAAGCTTTCTTT.

The chain is built from TRBV11-2 and TRBJ1-2; no clear D gene. Germline V gene data show CDR1 as SGHAT and CDR2 as FQNNGV. The V end was cut by 4 bases, the J end by 8 bases, with 20 bases between. The CDR3 is 15 amino acids. In DNA form, the CDR3 reads TGTGCCAGCAGCTCCCGAAACCCCGACACGTGGGGCTACACCTTC. Translating it yields CASSSRNPDTWGYTF.

V is TRBV9 and J is TRBJ1-4; D is uncertain. The CDR3 extends over 15 amino acids. V was clipped by 4 bases and J by 4 bases, with 14 bases between them. CDR1 is SGDLS and CDR2 is YYNGEE in the germline V gene. The CDR3 nucleotides are TGTGCCAGCAGCCCGCGGGGAGCCTTTAATGAAAAACTGTTTTTT. It yields the protein CASSPRGAFNEKLFF.

This rearrangement joins TRBV28 to TRBJ2-1; 7 bases agree with TRBD1. V shed 6 bases and J 1 base; nucleotides not matched to a gene: 3. Germline CDR1 reads MDHEN; CDR2 reads SYDVKM. This CDR3 is built from 14 residues. The CDR3 sequence: CASRRQGSYNEQFF. CDR3 in DNA: TGTGCCAGCAGGAGACAGGGTTCCTACAATGAGCAGTTCTTC.

The genes are TRBV7-6 and TRBJ2-5; 13 nucleotides align to TRBD2. The length of the CDR3 is 16 residues. The V gene end was trimmed by 5 bases and the J gene end by 4 bases; junction bases not matched to a gene: 7. Germline V CDR1 and CDR2: SGHVS, FNYEAQ. CDR3 sequence: CASSRRLAGGAETQYF. Written as DNA, the CDR3 is TGTGCCAGCAGCCGCCGACTAGCGGGGGGTGCAGAGACCCAGTACTTC.

A few counts support this clone. The rearrangement joins TRBV6-4 to TRBJ2-3; no clear D. Germline V lookup: CDR1 MRHNA, CDR2 SNTAGT. V was shortened by 0 bases and J by 0 bases, with 7 bases between the two germline ends. The CDR3 extends over 15 amino acids. The CDR3: CASSDSLESTDTQYF. The DNA of the CDR3 is TGTGCCAGCAGTGACTCGTTAGAGAGCACAGATACGCAGTATTTT.

The chain is built from TRBV7-2 and TRBJ1-5, with 8 bases aligning to TRBD1. Trimming cost V 5 bases and J 7 bases; bases outside gene matches: 7. The CDR3 has 14 residues. Per germline, CDR1 SGHTA and CDR2 FQGNSA. CDR3 DNA: TGTGCCAGCAGCGTACCAGGGGGCAGACAGCCCCAGCATTTT. It yields the protein CASSVPGGRQPQHF.

The chain employs TRBV27 and TRBJ2-1, with D hard to call. Trimming took off 4 bases at V and 5 bases at J, with 3 bases between the two ends. Germline values: CDR1 MNHEY, CDR2 SMNVEV (reference sequence). The CDR3 is 11 amino acids. Here the CDR3 reads CASSSDNEQFF. The CDR3 DNA sequence: TGTGCCAGCAGTTCTGACAATGAGCAGTTCTTC.

This chain joins TRBV9 and TRBJ2-2, with 9 bases aligning to TRBD1. CDR1 SGDLS and CDR2 YYNGEE come from the germline V gene. The CDR3 has 18 residues. The V and J ends lost 4 bases and 2 bases, in that order; junction bases with no gene match: 12. CDR3 DNA sequence: TGTGCCAGCAGCCCTCGGTCACCGGGACAGGGAAACACCGGGGAGCTGTTTTTT. It yields the protein CASSPRSPGQGNTGELFF.

The gene calls are TRBV28 and TRBJ2-7, with a tentative D call TRBD1 (7 bases). This CDR3 contains 17 residues. Germline CDR1 and CDR2: MDHEN and SYDVKM. Trimming removed 3 bases at V and 1 base at J, with 19 bases between. CDR3 protein: CASSFGGLRDRSYEQYF. As DNA, the CDR3 is TGTGCCAGCAGTTTTGGTGGACTAAGGGACAGATCCTACGAGCAGTACTTC.

This chain joins TRBV9 and TRBJ2-1, with 7 bases aligning to TRBD1. This CDR3 has 15 residues. Germline CDR1 reads SGDLS; CDR2 reads YYNGEE. With V trimmed by 0 bases and J by 7 bases, 7 bases remained unmatched. CDR3 in DNA: TGTGCCAGCAGCGTAGGAAGGGGGCCGGGGAATGAGCAGTTCTTC. This gives the protein CASSVGRGPGNEQFF.

This clone was found a few times. CDR3 nucleotide sequence: TGCAGCGTTGGACTCCGACTAGATCGGTACGAGCAGTACTTC. This sequence encodes CSVGLRLDRYEQYF. The chain combines TRBV29-1 with TRBJ2-7, with D perhaps matching TRBD2 (6 bases). The CDR3 extends over 14 amino acids. V was trimmed by 4 bases and J by 4 bases, leaving 17 bases between them. From germline, CDR1 is SQVTM and CDR2 ANQGSEA.

The chain is built from TRBV7-8 and TRBJ1-1; tentatively, D is TRBD1 (6 bases). CDR3 length equals 14 residues. Trimming took 5 bases from V and 4 from J, leaving 14 bases between them. CDR1 is SGHVS, CDR2 FQNEAQ, per germline. The CDR3 loop is CASSQRGLGTEAFF. The CDR3 DNA sequence: TGTGCCAGCAGCCAAAGGGGGTTGGGCACTGAAGCTTTCTTT.

This rearrangement joins TRBV7-9 to TRBJ1-2; 8 nucleotides line up with TRBD1. J gave up 0 bases and V 5 bases, and 14 bases lay outside the gene matches. Germline V lookup: CDR1 SEHNR, CDR2 FQNEAQ (reference sequence). The CDR3 contains 18 residues. The DNA for the CDR3 is TGTGCCAGCAGCCAGACACCGGGACAGGCGATGACTAACTATGGCTACACCTTC. As protein: CASSQTPGQAMTNYGYTF.

The chain uses TRBV12-5 and TRBJ2-1; 11 bases fit TRBD2. In germline, CDR1 is LGHNT, CDR2 FRNRAP. V lost 1 base, J lost 9 bases, and 5 bases stayed unmatched. This CDR3 is built from 15 residues. Here the CDR3 reads CASGLGSGGAGEQFF. The CDR3 DNA reads as TGTGCTAGTGGTTTGGGTAGCGGGGGGGCCGGTGAGCAGTTCTTC.

The V gene is TRBV5-6, the J gene TRBJ2-5; no reliable D call. The V gene lost 0 bases and the J gene lost 4 bases, with 7 bases spanning the gap. The CDR3 has 13 residues. Germline V gene sequence: CDR1 SGHDT, CDR2 YYEEEE. For the CDR3, the DNA is TGTGCCAGCAGCTTGGGGAGAGGAGAGACCCAGTACTTC. It translates to CASSLGRGETQYF.

This clone was detected a few times. The J gene is TRBJ1-1, the V gene TRBV19; 10 bases align to TRBD1. The CDR3 length is 13 residues. Germline CDR1 and CDR2: LNHDA and SQIVND (reference sequence). J was trimmed by 5 bases and V by 6 bases; bases with no gene match: 3. The CDR3 nucleotides read TGTGCCAGTAGAGGACAGGGGGTGACTGAAGCTTTCTTT. Translated, it gives CASRGQGVTEAFF.